This TCR beta chain was captured in a study of T cell changes during pregnancy in multiple sclerosis. V lost 2 bases to trimming and J lost 6 bases, with 8 bases between them. This CDR3 has 12 amino acids. Looked up from germline, CDR1 is SGHRS and CDR2 is YFSETQ. Some clones are missing from TCRdb's copy, which holds only in-frame ones; the method was immunoSEQ multiplex PCR. The sample records under 75,000 clones, around 90% being singletons. The TCR was taken from a female donor with multiple sclerosis, enrolled in a pregnancy study. This material consisted of peripheral blood, taken in the first trimester of pregnancy. V usage is TRBV5-1 and J usage is TRBJ1-1, with D unclear. DNA for the CDR3: TGCGCCAGCAGCTTCCCCGGGGCTGAAGCTTTCTTT. It is translated as CASSFPGAEAFF.